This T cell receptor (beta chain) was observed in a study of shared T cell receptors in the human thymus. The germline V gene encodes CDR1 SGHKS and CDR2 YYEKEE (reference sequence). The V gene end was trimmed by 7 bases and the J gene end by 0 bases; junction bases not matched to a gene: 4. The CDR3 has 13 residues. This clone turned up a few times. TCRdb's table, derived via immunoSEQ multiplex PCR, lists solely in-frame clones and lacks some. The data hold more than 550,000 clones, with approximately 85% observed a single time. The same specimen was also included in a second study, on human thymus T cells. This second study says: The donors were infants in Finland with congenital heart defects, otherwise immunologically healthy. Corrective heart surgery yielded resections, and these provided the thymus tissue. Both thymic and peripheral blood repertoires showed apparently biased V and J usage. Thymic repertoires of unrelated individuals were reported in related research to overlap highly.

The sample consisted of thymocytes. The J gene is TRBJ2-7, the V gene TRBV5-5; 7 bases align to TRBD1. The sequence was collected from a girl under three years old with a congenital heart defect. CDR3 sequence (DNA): TGTGCCAGCTTTGGGGACAGCTCCTACGAGCAGTACTTC. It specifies CASFGDSSYEQYF.